A selection of T cell receptor beta chains follows, all from one sample in a study of blood T cell repertoires in COVID-19. The data were produced by immunoSEQ multiplex PCR, yet TCRdb's version contains in-frame clones alone and is incomplete. The sample carries about 58,000 clones, 90% recorded once. Sequenced input: peripheral blood. The receptor source for this set is a man in his sixties with active COVID-19. Each CDR3 is given with its conserved first and last residue.

TRBV11-2 | CASSLGFSDETQYF
TRBV9 | CASSVEVAGGTQYF
TRBV18 | CASSRQGQLNTGELFF
TRBV11-2 | CASSLGLAGGKVREQFF
TRBV3-1/TRBV3-2 | CASSQGQRGQPQHF
TRBV2 | CASSEAAGLNTEAFF
TRBV5-1 | CASSWLSSGSYEQYF
TRBV24-1 | CATSDLTGEYNEQFF
TRBV5-4 | CASSPPGQPAGGTGELFF
TRBV5-5 | CASSLDAGGTEAFF
TRBV7-9 | CASSLAEFRQGARGYTF
TRBV3-1/TRBV3-2 | CASSRNRAGAPYNEQFF
TRBV25-1 | CASTDRGSSPLHF
TRBV2 | CASSPQGDTEAFF
TRBV5-1 | CASSLRTQTGFFRYGYTF
TRBV19 | CASSPGLAGLSSYNEQFF
TRBV14 | CASSQTGTGGAGQYF
TRBV5-5 | CASSVSGSVTGELFF
TRBV28 | CATGLGTSTDTQYF
TRBV12-3/TRBV12-4 | CASSFPGTYEQYF
TRBV19 | CASRRTGIIGTQYF
TRBV5-1 | CASSLGTISTDTQYF
TRBV28 | CASSLPGRGGTNQPQHF
TRBV28 | CASLGSGTDYGYTF
TRBV7-6 | CASSLSRTENTEAFF
TRBV7-9 | CASSLAGGQTGELFF
TRBV28 | CASSGPNAYEQYF
TRBV5-1 | CASSLSGGENSPLHF
TRBV5-1 | CASSTAGTPTTFYEQYF
TRBV11-2 | CASSTTPGQGLEQYF
TRBV9 | CASSPGQGTWDTEAFF
TRBV7-9 | CASSLETSGYSYNEQFF
TRBV7-3 | CASSLTGAGVVPNNEQFF
TRBV3-1/TRBV3-2 | CASSPIGGGPVNYGYTF
TRBV19 | CASRREGLSQETQYF
TRBV6-2/TRBV6-3 | CASSYQGLYEQYF
TRBV10-1 | CASSEPGTGKAYF
TRBV5-8 | CASSLWGGEDYGYTF
TRBV29-1 | CSVLAGGNTGELFF
TRBV28 | CASRTGQNQPQHF
TRBV24-1 | CATSDTGRRPTGELFF
TRBV30 | CAWKDIGNSPLHF